Listed below are T cell receptor beta chains from one sample, sequenced in a study of blood T cell repertoires in COVID-19. Clones were sequenced by immunoSEQ multiplex PCR, and TCRdb holds only the in-frame ones, with some missing. The table records under 300,000 clones, 89% of them present only once. Material for sequencing was peripheral blood. The receptors originated from a middle-aged woman who had recovered from COVID-19. Both conserved end residues are part of each CDR3. The order of the fields is CDR3 protein, V gene.

CDR3: CASRTSQVGEQYF; V: TRBV19
CDR3: CASSLWASGFDTEAFF; V: TRBV27
CDR3: CASSPRLASQETQYF; V: TRBV18
CDR3: CASSPRDSANNSPLHF; V: TRBV18
CDR3: CASSALSSGRGGELFF; V: TRBV5-1
CDR3: CASSAREIATNEKLFF; V: TRBV9
CDR3: CASSHMSEQYF; V: TRBV14
CDR3: CASSGAGYNEQFF; V: TRBV2
CDR3: CASSAGTIPYEQYF; V: TRBV2
CDR3: CASSLGQGSLLTEAFF; V: TRBV5-1
CDR3: CASSDSQPQHF; V: TRBV2
CDR3: CASSPRGKRTDTQYF; V: TRBV18
CDR3: CASSLGTGYHEQYF; V: TRBV18
CDR3: CASCRTSGSSSYEQYF; V: TRBV18
CDR3: CASSPTGGQGTYEQYF; V: TRBV18
CDR3: CASSQGMTGPYGYTF; V: TRBV4-1
CDR3: CASSLALAGALDEQYF; V: TRBV5-1
CDR3: CASSQDRANTGELFF; V: TRBV3-1/TRBV3-2
CDR3: CASSIFGNTEAFF; V: TRBV19
CDR3: CASSELQGFLMNTEAFF; V: TRBV6-1
CDR3: CASKIQEGTEAFF; V: TRBV27
CDR3: CSVADRGETQYF; V: TRBV29-1
CDR3: CASSPGTAFYGYTF; V: TRBV28
CDR3: CASSDTGNQPQHF; V: TRBV6-1
CDR3: CSATGGNTGELFF; V: TRBV29-1
CDR3: CASSLAQGNTIYF; V: TRBV11-3
CDR3: CASSLGQRIITGELFF; V: TRBV5-1
CDR3: CASSSSSGDTQYF; V: TRBV7-9
CDR3: CASTGVSANNEQFF; V: TRBV2
CDR3: CASSPRWNTGELFF; V: TRBV27
CDR3: CASGPGQGLTGELFF; V: TRBV5-1
CDR3: CASNGGQKFYEQYF; V: TRBV6-5
CDR3: CASRGSGAYNEQFF; V: TRBV10-1
CDR3: CASSLVGTGDVRGYTF; V: TRBV28
CDR3: CASSQLDRGRSEQYF; V: TRBV3-1/TRBV3-2
CDR3: CASSEGDSGSSYNEQFF; V: TRBV2
CDR3: CASARQGGDEQFF; V: TRBV5-4
CDR3: CASSAGRGEQFF; V: TRBV9
CDR3: CAWMAGESLNTEAFF; V: TRBV30
CDR3: CASSLMSSTSYEQYF; V: TRBV11-1
CDR3: CATSGYSEGTNPDTQYF; V: TRBV24-1
CDR3: CASSLNPGGNEQFF; V: TRBV7-2
CDR3: CASSPTSGSADTQYF; V: TRBV27
CDR3: CASSLAGASGTTTDTQYF; V: TRBV7-9
CDR3: CASSLGGWAYNEQFF; V: TRBV5-5
CDR3: CACNRAGYGYTF; V: TRBV30
CDR3: CATEASSYNEQFF; V: TRBV10-3
CDR3: CASSLSGPERGQQFF; V: TRBV7-9